Listed here are 31 T cell receptor beta chains from one sample, sequenced in a study of blood T cell repertoires in COVID-19. The repertoire was sequenced with immunoSEQ multiplex PCR; TCRdb's copy has only in-frame clones and lacks some. The sample holds under 300,000 clones, roughly 90% seen once. The sample comprised PBMCs or T cells enriched from blood (not recorded which). These receptors originate from a woman aged 55-70 years who had recovered from COVID-19.

In its sample, this clone was seen once. CDR3 bases: TGTGCCAGCAGCTTAGACAGAAACACTGAAGCTTTCTTT. Translated: CASSLDRNTEAFF. The rearrangement joins TRBV7-9 to TRBJ1-1, with D unresolved. This CDR3 region has 13 residues. V was clipped by 1 base and J by 2 bases, with 5 bases between them. Germline V gene lookup returns CDR1 SEHNR and CDR2 FQNEAQ (reference sequence).

The chain recombines TRBV19 with TRBJ1-5; D perhaps matches TRBD1 (5 bases). V was pared by 5 bases and J by 0 bases, with 11 bases between. This CDR3 comprises 15 residues. CDR1 is LNHDA, CDR2 SQIVND, per germline (reference sequence). Here the CDR3 DNA reads TGTGCCAGTAGTCAGGGCCGACTTAGCAATCAGCCCCAGCATTTT. Translated, it gives CASSQGRLSNQPQHF.

The chain employs TRBV14 and TRBJ2-2; 9 positions agree with TRBD2. With V trimmed by 4 bases and J by 0 bases, 18 bases remained unmatched. CDR1 and CDR2 from the germline V gene are SGHDN and FVKESK. This CDR3 comprises 21 residues. CDR3 in DNA: TGTGCCAGCAGCCCAGGTCGGGGGACTAGCCCCTTATCGGCGAACACCGGGGAGCTGTTTTTT. As protein: CASSPGRGTSPLSANTGELFF. Filled out from reference TRBV14 and TRBJ2-2, the complete variable domain reads EAGVTQFPSHSVIEKGQTVTLRCDPISGHDNLYWYRRVMGKEIKFLLHFVKESKQDESGMPNNRFLAERTGGTYSTLKVQPAELEDSGVYFCASSPGRGTSPLSANTGELFFGEGSRLTVL.

The gene calls are TRBV28 and TRBJ1-2, with a possible D match to TRBD1 (6 bases). The length of the CDR3 is 15 residues. CDR1 and CDR2 from the germline V gene are MDHEN and SYDVKM. V was trimmed by 4 bases and J by 2 bases, leaving 14 bases between them. The CDR3 bases are TGTGCCAGCAGTTCGAGCGGGGGGGCGAACTATGGCTACACCTTC. Translated: CASSSSGGANYGYTF.

This sequence joins TRBV7-6 and TRBJ1-5, with 9 bases fitting TRBD1. The CDR3 is made up of 14 amino acids. In germline, CDR1 is SGHVS, CDR2 FNYEAQ. Trimming removed 5 bases from V and 4 bases from J; junction bases left unmatched: 3. For the CDR3, the DNA is TGTGCCAGCAGCGTCGGGACAGGGAATCAGCCCCAGCATTTT. The encoded protein is CASSVGTGNQPQHF.

The genes are TRBV12-3 or TRBV12-4 and TRBJ2-7, with 7 positions matching TRBD2. The length of the CDR3 is 13 residues. V was clipped by 4 bases and J by 2 bases; unmatched bases: 2. CDR3 coding DNA: TGTGCCAGCAGTTGGGAGGGACCCTACGAGCAGTACTTC. Translated: CASSWEGPYEQYF.

The V and J genes are TRBV10-3 and TRBJ2-1, with 7 positions matching TRBD1. The V gene end was trimmed by 11 bases and the J gene end by 8 bases; junction bases not matched to a gene: 12. The CDR3 is 13 residues long. In germline, CDR1 is ENHRY, CDR2 SYGVKD. CDR3 DNA: TGTGCCGGGGGCAGGGGGATTTCGGATGAGCAGTTCTTC. Its protein product is CAGGRGISDEQFF.

This clone is a singleton in its sample. The chain links TRBV19 to TRBJ1-1, with D perhaps TRBD1 (5 bases). CDR1 and CDR2 from the germline V gene are LNHDA and SQIVND (reference sequence). The CDR3 extends over 15 amino acids. Between the trimmed V and J ends, which lost 3 bases and 3 bases, there was a span of 14 bases. The CDR3 DNA reads as TGTGCCAGTAGTATTTCGGCGGGGGAGTACACTGAAGCTTTCTTT. It codes for CASSISAGEYTEAFF. Full variable domain (outside the CDR3, taken from reference TRBV19 and TRBJ1-1): DGGITQSPKYLFRKEGQNVTLSCEQNLNHDAMYWYRQDPGQGLRLIYYSQIVNDFQKGDIAEGYSVSREKKESFPLTVTSAQKNPTAFYLCASSISAGEYTEAFFGQGTRLTVV.

This chain connects TRBV11-3 to TRBJ2-7, with D perhaps TRBD2 (6 bases). The germline V and J ends were trimmed by 3 bases and 3 bases, with 12 bases remaining between them. CDR1 and CDR2 from the germline V gene are SGHNT and YENEEA. This CDR3 comprises 14 residues. CDR3 DNA sequence: TGTGCCAGCAGCTTCTTGGGGGGAGACTACGAGCAGTACTTC. Translating it yields CASSFLGGDYEQYF.

V gene TRBV9 combines with J gene TRBJ2-7, with a possible D match to TRBD1 (5 bases). CDR1 is SGDLS, CDR2 YYNGEE, per germline. CDR3 length: 11 residues. Trimming stripped 7 bases from V and 2 bases from J, with 7 bases between. CDR3 region: CASPDTYEQYF. CDR3 in DNA: TGTGCCAGCCCGGACACCTACGAGCAGTACTTC. The whole variable domain, remainder taken from reference TRBV9 and TRBJ2-7, is DSGVTQTPKHLITATGQRVTLRCSPRSGDLSVYWYQQSLDQGLQFLIQYYNGEERAKGNILERFSAQQFPDLHSELNLSSLELGDSALYFCASPDTYEQYFGPGTRLTVT.

The chain has TRBV30 and TRBJ2-3; TRBD2 aligns across 10 bases. Germline CDR1 is GTSNPN and CDR2 is SVGIG (reference sequence). V was pared by 8 bases and J by 6 bases, with 11 bases of the junction left unmatched. This CDR3 comprises 14 residues. CDR3: CARRASGSWDTQYF. CDR3 DNA sequence: TGTGCCCGCCGGGCTAGCGGGAGTTGGGATACGCAGTATTTT.

The chain is built from TRBV28 and TRBJ2-1; 11 bases map to TRBD2. The CDR3 is made up of 17 amino acids. Per germline, CDR1 MDHEN and CDR2 SYDVKM. With V trimmed by 1 base and J by 7 bases, 9 bases remained unmatched. The DNA of the CDR3 is TGTGCCAGCAGTTTATATGTTAGCGGGGGGGTTGGGAATGAGCAGTTCTTC. Amino acids: CASSLYVSGGVGNEQFF. Supplemented by reference TRBV28 and TRBJ2-1, the full variable domain reads DVKVTQSSRYLVKRTGEKVFLECVQDMDHENMFWYRQDPGLGLRLIYFSYDVKMKEKGDIPEGYSVSREKKERFSLILESASTNQTSMYLCASSLYVSGGVGNEQFFGPGTRLTVL.

In this sample, this clone turned up once. The chain couples TRBV18 to TRBJ1-1; 9 bases map to TRBD1. The CDR3 loop spans 16 amino acids. In germline, CDR1 is KGHSH, CDR2 LQKENI. J was trimmed by 4 bases and V by 6 bases; bases with no gene match: 12. The CDR3 bases are TGTGCCAGCTCCCGTTTGGGGACAGGGATGGTCACTGAAGCTTTCTTT. It specifies CASSRLGTGMVTEAFF.

This chain connects TRBV5-4 to TRBJ2-5, with 14 bases aligning to TRBD2. CDR3 size: 16 residues. Trimming cost V 0 bases and J 4 bases; bases outside gene matches: 2. Germline CDR1 reads SGHNT; CDR2 reads YYREEE (reference sequence). In DNA, the CDR3 is TGTGCCAGCAGCTTGGCTGGGACTAGCGGGAGAGAGACCCAGTACTTC. As protein: CASSLAGTSGRETQYF. The full variable domain, rest sourced from reference TRBV5-4 and TRBJ2-5, is ETGVTQSPTHLIKTRGQQVTLRCSSQSGHNTVSWYQQALGQGPQFIFQYYREEENGRGNFPPRFSGLQFPNYSSELNVNALELDDSALYLCASSLAGTSGRETQYFGPGTRLLVL.

The V call is TRBV7-2, the J call TRBJ1-5; weak D call: TRBD1 (6 bases). Germline V gene data show CDR1 as SGHTA and CDR2 as FQGNSA. V lost 6 bases and J 7 bases, leaving 13 bases between the germline ends. The length of the CDR3 is 13 residues. The CDR3 bases are TGTGCCAGCAGTAGGGCAGGGGAACAGCCCCAGCATTTT. Translation: CASSRAGEQPQHF.

This chain joins TRBV5-4 and TRBJ1-6; 11 bases align to TRBD1. The V gene end was trimmed by 6 bases and the J gene end by 8 bases; junction bases not matched to a gene: 10. Germline lookup yields CDR1 SGHNT and CDR2 YYREEE (reference sequence). The CDR3 loop spans 16 amino acids. In DNA form, the CDR3 reads TGTGCCAGCACCTTAGTATCGGGACAGGGGGATTCACCCCTCCACTTT. Protein: CASTLVSGQGDSPLHF. The complete variable domain, with remaining parts taken from reference TRBV5-4 and TRBJ1-6, reads ETGVTQSPTHLIKTRGQQVTLRCSSQSGHNTVSWYQQALGQGPQFIFQYYREEENGRGNFPPRFSGLQFPNYSSELNVNALELDDSALYLCASTLVSGQGDSPLHFGNGTRLTVT.

The chain carries TRBV5-1 and TRBJ2-5, with 7 bases identical to TRBD1. The V segment lost 0 bases and the J segment 4 bases; nucleotides outside the gene matches: 0. Germline-derived CDR1 and CDR2 are SGHRS and YFSETQ. The CDR3 loop spans 13 amino acids. The CDR3 DNA is TGCGCCAGCAGCTTGGACAGGGGAGAGACCCAGTACTTC. This gives the protein CASSLDRGETQYF.

The chain joins TRBV9 to TRBJ2-2; 9 bases match TRBD1. The CDR3 is made up of 17 amino acids. CDR1 and CDR2 from the germline V gene are SGDLS and YYNGEE. Trimming removed 4 bases from V and 4 bases from J; junction bases left unmatched: 11. For the CDR3, the DNA is TGTGCCAGCAGCATGGGACAGGGTGTGAGAAGCACCGGGGAGCTGTTTTTT. This encodes CASSMGQGVRSTGELFF.

The chain couples TRBV7-9 to TRBJ2-7; TRBD2 matches 7 bases. Germline-derived CDR1 and CDR2 are SEHNR and FQNEAQ (reference sequence). V was clipped by 0 bases and J by 3 bases; unmatched bases: 11. This CDR3 is 17 amino acids long. CDR3 bases: TGTGCCAGCAGCTTAGCGCTGGGGCTAGCGGATAACTACGAGCAGTACTTC. This encodes CASSLALGLADNYEQYF.

The chain couples TRBV12-3 or TRBV12-4 to TRBJ2-5, with 7 bases that match TRBD2. V lost 2 bases and J lost 5; bases outside the gene matches: 2. This CDR3 region has 13 residues. The CDR3 DNA reads TGTGCCAGCAGTTTAAGGCGGGGGGAGACCCAGTACTTC. Its protein product is CASSLRRGETQYF.

This clone was observed once. The rearrangement links TRBV4-1 to TRBJ2-7; TRBD1 aligns across 7 bases. The CDR3 runs 13 residues. The V segment lost 5 bases and the J segment 0 bases; nucleotides outside the gene matches: 1. Germline V gene data show CDR1 as MGHRA and CDR2 as YSYEKL. CDR3: CASSGTVSYEQYF. CDR3 nucleotides: TGCGCCAGCAGCGGGACAGTCTCCTACGAGCAGTACTTC.

V and J are TRBV19 and TRBJ1-1; possibly TRBD1 for D (6 bases). In germline, CDR1 is LNHDA, CDR2 SQIVND (reference sequence). CDR3 length: 14 amino acids. Between the trimmed V and J ends, which lost 7 bases and 2 bases, there was a span of 14 bases. CDR3: CASKGGRVNTEAFF. For the CDR3, the DNA is TGTGCCAGTAAGGGGGGGCGGGTTAACACTGAAGCTTTCTTT.

The chain couples TRBV6-5 to TRBJ1-1; D is unresolved. CDR3 length: 14 amino acids. Per germline, CDR1 MNHEY and CDR2 SVGAGI. The V end was cut by 6 bases, the J end by 0 bases, with 11 bases between. The CDR3 protein is CASRTWPMNTEAFF. CDR3 DNA: TGTGCCAGCAGGACATGGCCTATGAACACTGAAGCTTTCTTT.

The CDR3 sequence: CASSPYLAGGYLAEQFF. The DNA of the CDR3 is TGTGCCAGCAGCCCTTACCTAGCGGGGGGGTACTTGGCTGAGCAGTTCTTC. The chain is built from TRBV9 and TRBJ2-1, with TRBD2 matching over 12 bases. Trimming cost V 4 bases and J 9 bases; bases outside gene matches: 14. This CDR3 has 17 residues. Germline V gene data show CDR1 as SGDLS and CDR2 as YYNGEE.

The CDR3 is CASSLWAVHEELFF. The CDR3, as DNA: TGTGCCAGCAGTTTGTGGGCAGTCCATGAGGAGCTGTTTTTT. The chain couples TRBV27 to TRBJ2-2; D is uncertain. CDR3 length: 14 amino acids. Trimming left V 3 bases short and J 10 bases short, with 15 bases between. Looked up from germline, CDR1 is MNHEY and CDR2 is SMNVEV (reference sequence).

The CDR3 region is CASSRTRSPLHF. As DNA, the CDR3 is TGTGCCAGCAGTCGAACGCGATCACCCCTCCACTTT. The rearrangement uses TRBV28 and TRBJ1-6; D is ambiguous. The CDR3 runs 12 residues. Germline CDR1 and CDR2: MDHEN and SYDVKM. Trimming pared 5 bases from V and 10 bases from J, leaving 9 bases between.

V gene TRBV19 combines with J gene TRBJ1-4; 11 bases are a match to TRBD1. Trimming took 4 bases from V and 7 from J; bases not matched to a gene: 5. Germline CDR1 is LNHDA and CDR2 is SQIVND (reference sequence). The CDR3 covers 15 residues. CDR3 loop: CASSTSGTGGEKLFF. The DNA for the CDR3 is TGTGCCAGTAGTACCTCCGGGACAGGGGGTGAAAAACTGTTTTTT.

The chain uses TRBV15 and TRBJ1-3, with D unclear. Deletions cut 0 bases from V and 2 bases from J, with 11 bases between. CDR1 is LNHNV and CDR2 is YYDKDF in the germline V gene (reference sequence). This CDR3 has 16 residues. The DNA for the CDR3 is TGTGCCACCAGCAGAGATTCCTCGGTAGCTGGAAACACCATATATTTT. Its protein is CATSRDSSVAGNTIYF.

As concerns this clone: Relative to the germline gene, one junction end is altered; a read error may explain this. The chain links TRBV12-5 to TRBJ2-7, with a possible D match to TRBD1 (5 bases). Germline V gene sequence: CDR1 LGHNT, CDR2 FRNRAP. The CDR3 runs to 10 residues. The CDR3 loop reads CASGSDNPDF. DNA for the CDR3: TGTGCTAGTGGTTCGGACAATCCGGACTTC.

This chain uses TRBV29-1 with TRBJ2-7, with D possibly being TRBD2 (7 bases). V was clipped by 3 bases and J by 2 bases, with 17 bases between them. Germline CDR1 is SQVTM and CDR2 is ANQGSEA. The CDR3 extends over 15 amino acids. The chain's CDR3 is CSVDAGGGGTYEQYF. The CDR3 nucleotides read TGCAGCGTTGACGCCGGGGGAGGGGGGACCTACGAGCAGTACTTC.

This chain joins TRBV3-1 (or the pseudogene TRBV3-2) and TRBJ2-7; 8 bases align to TRBD2. CDR1 and CDR2 from the germline V gene are LGHDT and YNNKEL (reference sequence). Trimming at V came to 8 bases and at J to 6 bases, leaving 6 bases not matched to a gene. The length of the CDR3 is 12 residues. The CDR3 DNA is TGTGCCAGCGGGACTAGGTTCTCCGAGCAGTACTTC. It is translated as CASGTRFSEQYF.